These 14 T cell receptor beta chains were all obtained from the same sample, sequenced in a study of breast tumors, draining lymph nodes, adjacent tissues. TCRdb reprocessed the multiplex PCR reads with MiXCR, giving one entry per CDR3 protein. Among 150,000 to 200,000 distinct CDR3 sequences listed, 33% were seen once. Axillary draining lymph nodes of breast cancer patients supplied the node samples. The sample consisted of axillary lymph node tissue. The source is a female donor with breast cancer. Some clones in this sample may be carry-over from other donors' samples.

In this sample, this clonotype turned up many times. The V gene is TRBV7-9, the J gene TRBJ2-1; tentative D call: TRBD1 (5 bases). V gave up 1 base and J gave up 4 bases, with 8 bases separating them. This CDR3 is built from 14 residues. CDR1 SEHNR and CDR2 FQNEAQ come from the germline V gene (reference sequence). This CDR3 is CASSLGQSYNEQFF. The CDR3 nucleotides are TGTGCCAGCAGCTTAGGACAGTCATACAATGAGCAGTTCTTC.

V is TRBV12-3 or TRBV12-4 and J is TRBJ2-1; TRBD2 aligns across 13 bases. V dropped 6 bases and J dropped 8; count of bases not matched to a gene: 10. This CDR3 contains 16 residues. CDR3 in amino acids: CASRSGTSGARDEQFF. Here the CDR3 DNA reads TGTGCCAGCAGATCCGGGACTAGCGGGGCCCGGGATGAGCAGTTCTTC.

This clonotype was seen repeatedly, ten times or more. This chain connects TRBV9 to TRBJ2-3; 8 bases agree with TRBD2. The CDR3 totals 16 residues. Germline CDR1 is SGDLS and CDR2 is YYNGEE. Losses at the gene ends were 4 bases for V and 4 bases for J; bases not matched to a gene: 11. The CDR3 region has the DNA TGTGCCAGCAGCTCCCTTGGGGCTAGCGGGTCAGATACGCAGTATTTT. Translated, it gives CASSSLGASGSDTQYF.

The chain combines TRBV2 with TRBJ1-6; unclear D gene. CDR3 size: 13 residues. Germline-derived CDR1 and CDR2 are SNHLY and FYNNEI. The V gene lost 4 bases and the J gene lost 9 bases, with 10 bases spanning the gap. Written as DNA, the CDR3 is TGTGCCAGCAGTGGGTGGCCGTCTTCACCCCTCCACTTT. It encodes CASSGWPSSPLHF.

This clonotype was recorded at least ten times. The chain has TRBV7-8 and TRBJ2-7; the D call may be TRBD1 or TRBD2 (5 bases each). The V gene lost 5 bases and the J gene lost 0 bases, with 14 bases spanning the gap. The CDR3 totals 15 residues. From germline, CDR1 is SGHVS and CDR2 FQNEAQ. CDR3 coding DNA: TGTGCCAGCAGCGCACTAGGGACCACCTCCTACGAGCAGTACTTC. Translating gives CASSALGTTSYEQYF.

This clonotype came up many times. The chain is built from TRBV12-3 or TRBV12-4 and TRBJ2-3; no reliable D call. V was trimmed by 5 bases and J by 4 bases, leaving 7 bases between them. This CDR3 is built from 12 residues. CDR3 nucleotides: TGTGCCAGCAGTATCTTAGCAGATACGCAGTATTTT. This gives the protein CASSILADTQYF.

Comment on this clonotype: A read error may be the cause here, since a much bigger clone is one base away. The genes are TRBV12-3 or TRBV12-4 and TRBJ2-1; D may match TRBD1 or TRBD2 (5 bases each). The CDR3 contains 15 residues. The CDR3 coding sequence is TGTGCCAGCAGTTGGGGCGGGCAGTCCTACGATGAGCAGTTCTTC. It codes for CASSWGGQSYDEQFF.

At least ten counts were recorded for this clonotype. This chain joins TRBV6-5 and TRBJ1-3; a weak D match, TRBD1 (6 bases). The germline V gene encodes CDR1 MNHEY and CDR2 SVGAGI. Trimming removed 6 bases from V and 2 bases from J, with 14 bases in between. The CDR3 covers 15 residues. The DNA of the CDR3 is TGTGCCAGCAGCCGAAAGGGGGGCGCTGGAAACACCATATATTTT. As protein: CASSRKGGAGNTIYF.

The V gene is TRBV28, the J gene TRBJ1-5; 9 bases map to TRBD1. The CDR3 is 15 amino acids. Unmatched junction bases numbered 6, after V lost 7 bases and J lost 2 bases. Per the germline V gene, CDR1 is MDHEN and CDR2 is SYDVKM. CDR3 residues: CASIKGQGGNQPQHF. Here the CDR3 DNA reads TGTGCCAGCATTAAGGGACAGGGTGGCAATCAGCCCCAGCATTTT.

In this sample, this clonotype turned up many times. The CDR3 reads CATSRGSQTGYGYTF. Written as DNA, the CDR3 is TGTGCCACCAGCAGAGGGTCCCAAACGGGCTATGGCTACACCTTC. This chain uses TRBV15 with TRBJ1-2; no firm D call. This CDR3 spans 15 amino acids. The V and J ends lost 1 base and 4 bases respectively, with 13 bases between them. From germline, CDR1 is LNHNV and CDR2 YYDKDF (reference sequence).

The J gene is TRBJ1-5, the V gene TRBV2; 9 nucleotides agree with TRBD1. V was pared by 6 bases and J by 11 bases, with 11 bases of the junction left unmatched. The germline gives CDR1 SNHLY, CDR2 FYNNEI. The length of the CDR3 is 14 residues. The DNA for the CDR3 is TGTGCCAGCAGGGCGGACAGGGGTGAAGAGACCCAGCATTTT. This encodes CASRADRGEETQHF.

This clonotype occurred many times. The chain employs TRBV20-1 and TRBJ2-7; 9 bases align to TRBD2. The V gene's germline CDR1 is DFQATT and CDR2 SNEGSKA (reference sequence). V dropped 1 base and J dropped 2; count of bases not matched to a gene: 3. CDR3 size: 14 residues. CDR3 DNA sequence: TGCAGTGCTAGAGTTGGCGGGGGGGCCTACGAGCAGTACTTC. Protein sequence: CSARVGGGAYEQYF.

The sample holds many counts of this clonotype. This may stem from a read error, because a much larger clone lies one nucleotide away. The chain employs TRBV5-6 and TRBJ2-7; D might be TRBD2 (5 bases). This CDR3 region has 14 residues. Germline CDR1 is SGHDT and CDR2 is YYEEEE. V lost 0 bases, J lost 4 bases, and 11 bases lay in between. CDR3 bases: TGTGCCAGCAGCTTGGGGTCAGCGGTGTACGAGCAGTACTTC. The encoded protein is CASSLGSAVYEQYF.

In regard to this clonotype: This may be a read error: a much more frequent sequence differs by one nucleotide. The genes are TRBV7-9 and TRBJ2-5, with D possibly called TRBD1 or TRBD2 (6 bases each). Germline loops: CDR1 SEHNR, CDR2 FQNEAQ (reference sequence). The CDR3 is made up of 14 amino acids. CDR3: CASSKGGGGETQHF. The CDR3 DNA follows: TGTGCCAGCAGCAAAGGGGGAGGTGGAGAGACCCAGCACTTC.